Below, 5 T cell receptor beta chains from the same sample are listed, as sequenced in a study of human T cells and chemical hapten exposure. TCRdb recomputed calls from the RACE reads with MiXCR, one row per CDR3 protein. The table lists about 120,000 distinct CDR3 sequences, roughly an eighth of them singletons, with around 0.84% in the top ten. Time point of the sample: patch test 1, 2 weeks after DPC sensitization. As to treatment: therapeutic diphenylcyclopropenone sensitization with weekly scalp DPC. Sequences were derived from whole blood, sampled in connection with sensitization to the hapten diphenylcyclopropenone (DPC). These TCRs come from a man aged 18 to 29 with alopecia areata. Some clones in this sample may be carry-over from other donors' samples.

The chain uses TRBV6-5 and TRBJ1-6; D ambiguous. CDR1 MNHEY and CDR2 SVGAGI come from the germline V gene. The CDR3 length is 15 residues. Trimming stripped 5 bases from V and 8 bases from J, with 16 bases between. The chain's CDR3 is CASSPAGVGYSPLHF. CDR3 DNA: TGTGCCAGCAGTCCCGCCGGCGTGGGGTATTCACCCCTCCACTTT.

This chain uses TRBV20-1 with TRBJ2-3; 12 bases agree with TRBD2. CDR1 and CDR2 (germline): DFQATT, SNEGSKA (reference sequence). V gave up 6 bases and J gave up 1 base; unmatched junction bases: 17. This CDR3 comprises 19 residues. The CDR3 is CSAHDSSGGDSQGTDTQYF. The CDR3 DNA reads TGCAGTGCCCACGATTCTAGCGGGGGGGATAGTCAAGGCACAGATACGCAGTATTTT.

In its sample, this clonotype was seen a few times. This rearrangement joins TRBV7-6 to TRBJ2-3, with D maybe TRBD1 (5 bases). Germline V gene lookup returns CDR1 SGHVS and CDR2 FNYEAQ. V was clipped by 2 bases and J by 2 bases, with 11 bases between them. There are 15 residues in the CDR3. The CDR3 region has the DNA TGTGCCAGCAGCTTACAGGGAAGATACACAGATACGCAGTATTTT. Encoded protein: CASSLQGRYTDTQYF. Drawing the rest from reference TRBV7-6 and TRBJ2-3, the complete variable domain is GAGVSQSPRYKVTKRGQDVALRCDPISGHVSLYWYRQALGQGPEFLTYFNYEAQQDKSGLPNDRFSAERPEGSISTLTIQRTEQRDSAMYRCASSLQGRYTDTQYFGPGTRLTVL.

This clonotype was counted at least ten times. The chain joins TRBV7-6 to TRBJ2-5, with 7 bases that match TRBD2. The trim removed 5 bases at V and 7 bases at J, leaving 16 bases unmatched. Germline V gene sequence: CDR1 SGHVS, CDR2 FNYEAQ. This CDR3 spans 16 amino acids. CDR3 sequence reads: CASSLTPVGGEGTQYF. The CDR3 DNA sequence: TGTGCCAGCAGCCTAACCCCCGTGGGAGGGGAGGGGACCCAGTACTTC.

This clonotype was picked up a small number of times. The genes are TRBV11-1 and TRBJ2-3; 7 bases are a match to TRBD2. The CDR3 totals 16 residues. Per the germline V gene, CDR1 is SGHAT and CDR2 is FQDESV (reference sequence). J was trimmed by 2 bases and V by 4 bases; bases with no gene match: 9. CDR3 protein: CASSSRLAEITDTQYF. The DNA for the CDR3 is TGTGCCAGCAGCTCGAGACTAGCCGAAATCACAGATACGCAGTATTTT.